Below, 6 T cell receptor beta chains from the same sample are listed, as sequenced in a study of shared clonotypes between healthy human individuals. Some clones are missing from TCRdb's copy, which holds only in-frame ones; the method was immunoSEQ multiplex PCR. Of roughly 2.6 million clones in the sample, approximately 90% were seen once. The sequencing input was naive CD4+ T cells sorted from blood. The subset: CD45RA+ positively selected. The source is a man younger than 35 in good health.

This clone was detected only once. This chain connects TRBV30 to TRBJ2-3; D may be TRBD1 or TRBD2 (5 bases each). Germline V gene sequence: CDR1 GTSNPN, CDR2 SVGIG (reference sequence). Trimming shortened V by 6 bases and J by 3 bases, and 19 bases separated the two germline ends. This CDR3 comprises 15 residues. CDR3 bases: TGTGCCTGCAGGCTAGGGGAGAGTAGGACAGATACGCAGTATTTT. This codes for CACRLGESRTDTQYF.

V is TRBV5-4 and J is TRBJ2-5, with 9 bases identical to TRBD1. Germline CDR1 reads SGHNT; CDR2 reads YYREEE (reference sequence). This CDR3 is 14 amino acids long. The V and J ends lost 9 bases and 2 bases, in that order; junction bases with no gene match: 8. Here the CDR3 DNA reads TGTGCCACCTTGGACAGGGGAAAACAAGAGACCCAGTACTTC. This gives the protein CATLDRGKQETQYF.

Details on this clone: This CDR3 is also generated by other DNA sequences in the sample. The rearrangement joins TRBV11-2 to TRBJ1-5; the D gene is possibly TRBD1 (6 bases). The CDR3 length is 15 residues. With 3 bases removed from V and 1 base from J, the gap between germline ends came to 10 bases. The germline gives CDR1 SGHAT, CDR2 FQNNGV. The CDR3 nucleotides read TGTGCCAGCAGCTTGGGGGCGCGGAGCAATCAGCCCCAGCATTTT. Translation: CASSLGARSNQPQHF.

V gene TRBV11-2 combines with J gene TRBJ2-1, with no clear D. The V end was cut by 2 bases, the J end by 4 bases, with 21 bases between. This CDR3 contains 18 residues. Germline lookup yields CDR1 SGHAT and CDR2 FQNNGV. The CDR3 nucleotides are TGTGCCAGCAGCTTAAGGGATTATGGAGTCGGGCGATACAATGAGCAGTTCTTC. Its protein product is CASSLRDYGVGRYNEQFF.

J is TRBJ2-2 and V is TRBV5-6; 8 positions match TRBD1. Trimming at V came to 4 bases and at J to 6 bases, leaving 14 bases not matched to a gene. Germline values: CDR1 SGHDT, CDR2 YYEEEE. This CDR3 has 17 residues. CDR3 loop: CASSKGPGQVGAGELFF. The CDR3 DNA follows: TGTGCCAGCAGCAAGGGCCCGGGACAGGTTGGGGCCGGGGAGCTGTTTTTT. The entire variable domain, with the rest obtained from reference TRBV5-6 and TRBJ2-2, is as follows: DAGVTQSPTHLIKTRGQQVTLRCSPKSGHDTVSWYQQALGQGPQFIFQYYEEEERQRGNFPDRFSGHQFPNYSSELNVNALLLGDSALYLCASSKGPGQVGAGELFFGEGSRLTVL.

The chain's CDR3 is CASSLPLVTYNEQFF. CDR3 DNA: TGTGCCAGCAGCTTACCACTAGTGACCTACAATGAGCAGTTCTTC. The chain joins TRBV7-9 to TRBJ2-1; D is possibly TRBD2 (5 bases). V was trimmed by 2 bases and J by 2 bases, leaving 10 bases between them. CDR1 and CDR2 (germline): SEHNR, FQNEAQ (reference sequence). CDR3 length: 15 residues. The whole variable domain, remainder taken from reference TRBV7-9 and TRBJ2-1, is DTGVSQNPRHKITKRGQNVTFRCDPISEHNRLYWYRQTLGQGPEFLTYFQNEAQLEKSRLLSDRFSAERPKGSFSTLEIQRTEQGDSAMYLCASSLPLVTYNEQFFGPGTRLTVL.